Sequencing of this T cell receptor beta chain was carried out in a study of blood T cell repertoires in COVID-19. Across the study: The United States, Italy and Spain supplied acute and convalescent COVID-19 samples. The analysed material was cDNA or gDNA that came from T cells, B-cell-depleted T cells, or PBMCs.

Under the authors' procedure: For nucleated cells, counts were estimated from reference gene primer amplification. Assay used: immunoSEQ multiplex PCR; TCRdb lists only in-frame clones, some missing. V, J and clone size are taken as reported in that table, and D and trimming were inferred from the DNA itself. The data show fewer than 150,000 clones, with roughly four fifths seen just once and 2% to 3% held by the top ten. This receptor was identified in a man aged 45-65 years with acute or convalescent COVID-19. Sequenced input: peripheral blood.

The CDR3 DNA reads TGCAGCGTTGAAGGGGGGGAGGGGAACACTGAAGCTTTCTTT. This translates into CSVEGGEGNTEAFF. J is TRBJ1-1 and V is TRBV29-1; D is possibly TRBD1 (5 bases). Germline V gene lookup returns CDR1 SQVTM and CDR2 ANQGSEA. V lost 1 base and J 1 base, leaving 10 bases between the germline ends. The CDR3 runs 14 residues.